This T cell receptor (beta chain) originates from a study of blood T cell repertoires in COVID-19. Whole-study context: Italy, Spain and the United States were the sources of the convalescent and acute COVID-19 samples. PBMCs, B-cell-depleted T cells, or T cells were the source of the cDNA or gDNA that made up the material.

The assay was immunoSEQ multiplex PCR, and TCRdb's table has in-frame clones only and misses some. The sample holds about 93,000 clones; almost 90% are singletons and the top ten take approximately 1.6%. The CDR3 runs to 13 residues. Per the germline V gene, CDR1 is SGHKS and CDR2 is YYEKEE (reference sequence). V dropped 1 base and J dropped 6; count of bases not matched to a gene: 2. The rearrangement links TRBV5-5 to TRBJ2-7; 9 bases are a match to TRBD1. This receptor was identified in a human donor with active COVID-19. The donor label of this sample is uncertain. The sample taken for sequencing was peripheral blood. CDR3 region: CASSLKTGGEQYF. Written as DNA, the CDR3 is TGTGCCAGCAGCTTGAAGACAGGGGGCGAGCAGTACTTC.